This TCR beta chain comes out of a study of shared clonotypes between healthy human individuals (dated by TCRdb to the early 2020s). With regard to the full study: A couple of women and a few men aged 18 to 49 years were included in the cohort. To increase sequencing depth and limit assay-specific biases, TCR repertoire library preparation and sequencing were carried out by different laboratories using diverse techniques. Per donor, three plates each were used for CD4 naive and CD4 memory, two for CD8 naive, and one for CD8 memory. To estimate repertoire size and how much clonotypes are shared between individuals, the study performed deep sequencing of blood TCR repertoires from roughly five healthy adults. Per donor, leukapheresis produced somewhere between about 0.85 and 9.5 billion PBMCs. Broader findings and caveats from the paper: Estimated clonotype richness was generally larger for naive than for memory subsets. Clonotypes shared by all four sorted-subset donors showed higher generation probabilities than non-shared clonotypes. Sampling was restricted to blood, and TCR repertoires in tissues likely differ from the TCR repertoires found in blood. Pairwise subsampling indicated that sequencing depth was expected to affect the degree of clonotype sharing among donors. Incomplete sequencing was indicated by rarefaction of sorted-subset datasets, despite the large sequencing depth. When a few donors were compared, the shared fraction of clonotypes was roughly 5% for naive CD4, approximately 3.5% for naive CD8, 2% to 2.5% for memory CD4, and roughly 0.4% for memory CD8. Because the study included only a small number of donors, the genetic and exposure-history diversity represented was limited.

The donors were healthy, HIV-negative adults with no recently reported acute infections or vaccinations. Only Caucasian adults living in Nashville, Tennessee, USA were represented among the donors. CD4+ T cells were enriched through magnetic negative selection, after which naive cells were positively selected on CD45RA and the remaining negative fraction served as the memory subset. Blood was collected by leukapheresis, and PBMCs were isolated by Ficoll-Histopaque density gradient centrifugation and then cryopreserved in liquid nitrogen vapor phase. Analytical flow cytometry was used to check the purity and quantity of every magnetically sorted T cell population. From each sorted fraction, genomic DNA was isolated and quantified by UV absorbance on a Nanodrop 2000c. Via the germline V gene, CDR1 is KGHSH and CDR2 LQKENI. Between the V and J ends, shortened by 5 bases and 4 bases respectively, the junction contains 11 bases. Including cysteine and phenylalanine, the CDR3 has 13 amino acids. Of all the DNA, just the CDR3 is kept, 39 bases in frame from base 1.

Using the deep immunoSEQ assay, TCR CDR3 regions were amplified from genomic DNA by multiplex PCR. For each cell subset, the extracted genomic DNA was distributed evenly across all wells of several immunoSEQ 96-well plates, and each plate served as one replicate. For sorted subsets, around 0.2 ug genomic DNA, equal to 30,000 to 35,000 T cell genomes, was loaded into each replicate PCR. Purified libraries were quantified with a Qubit 3.0 fluorometer, sized on a Bioanalyzer 2100, and re-quantified with the KAPA Library Quantification kit. Each immunoSEQ 96-well plate was sequenced on its own single-read 150-cycle Illumina NextSeq 550 flow cell. The original pipeline was this. Because only junctional sequences without quality scores were contained in the immunoSEQ output, filtering matching that applied to full-length reads could not be performed. To assign V/J genes and CDR3, sequences were annotated using PyIR, a Python wrapper for IgBLAST v1.9, with IMGT germline references. Any read was removed if the V/J assignment was weak (E-value above 1e-6), the CDR3 was missing, or the read contained stop codons, out-of-frame junctions, or ambiguous translated residues. V3J clonotypes were defined as sequences sharing the same inferred V gene, J gene, and CDR3 amino acid sequence. Percentage overlap between repertoires was calculated by dividing the number of shared unique clonotypes by the size of the smaller repertoire. Repertoire richness was assessed with RTK rarefaction, the Chao1 estimator, and Recon v2.1 estimates of unobserved clonotypes. Generation probabilities were computed with OLGA for all TCRbeta clonotypes obtained by the gDNA method from several donors. TCRdb re-hosts the immuneACCESS table, in-frame sequences only. Its copies lack some clones; in the studies checked, an unresolved V gene accounts for under half of them, and the cause for the rest is not known. V and J calls and clone size come straight from that table; D and trimming were deduced from the DNA. The sample contains more than 1,200,000 clones, 98% of them found a single time. Together, the top ten hold roughly 0.36% of the sample.

Worth noting for this clone: Its cognate antigen has yet to be identified. No much larger clone exists at a distance of one base, and base qualities are not known.

The sample was naive CD4+ T cells sorted from blood. In light of the paper, this sample's cell subset or site label describes: CD45RA+ positively selected. This chain is built from TRBV18 and TRBJ1-1; TRBD1 is possibly the D segment (6 matching bases). The sequence was obtained from a man aged 25 to 45 in good health. The CDR3 region: CASSSRGGTEAFF. The DNA sequence is given as TGTGCCAGCTCAAGCAGGGGAGGCACTGAAGCTTTCTTT.